This TCR beta chain was retrieved from a study of CD8+CD57+ T cells in acquired aplastic anemia (dated by TCRdb to the late 2010s). Study-level background: On average, sorted CD4+ and CD8+ cells yielded roughly 3.4 ug of extracted DNA, with a range of about 0.17 to 27.4 ug. Mean read counts for healthy donor samples were about 10 million for CD4+ cells and 11.0 million for CD8+ cells.

General findings and caveats noted by the study authors: Around 28 CD8+ CDR3 sequences were found to be shared between patients and controls, but these sequences appeared to be highly expressed in patients and within the immunodominant clones of the patients. CD8+ Simpson's diversity did not differ significantly between patients and healthy controls (P=0.060).

Concerning this clonotype: It has no known antigen specificity. No much larger clone is present one base from it, and per-base qualities are unavailable.

In this study, sorted CD4+ and CD8+ T cells from the blood of healthy subjects and of severe aplastic anemia patients had their TCR repertoires deep-sequenced. Ficoll-Paque density gradient centrifugation was used to isolate peripheral blood mononuclear cells. CD4+ and CD8+ T cells were sorted by FACS or magnetic beads before DNA extraction. TCR beta VDJ combination and CDR3 sequence profiling used genomic DNA as the template. TCR repertoire sequencing was run on an Illumina HiSeq 2000. The original pipeline was this. Repertoires were assessed using TRBV/TRBJ rearrangement plots, CDR3 size and DJ length profiles, and Simpson's diversity index. Whichever DNA sequence was most abundant in the deep sequencing data was defined as the immunodominant clone. CDR3 amino acid sequences were screened for sharing across subjects and were compared with published repertoires and the VDJdb database. TCRdb ran its own pipeline on the public reads, namely fastp trimming at Q25 and MiXCR clone calling, and kept in-frame beta chains. Each entry is one CDR3 protein sequence, shown with its most common DNA and genes. It is TCRdb's table, rather than the study itself, that gives the V and J calls and clone size. This sample comprises 350,000 to 450,000 distinct CDR3 sequences, under 80% of them detected only once. The ten largest clonotypes hold around 4% of the sample.

The CDR3 sequence holds 15 residues, the cysteine and phenylalanine included. CDR3 DNA is the only sequence kept; it has 45 bases, read in frame from the first base. Trimming removed 6 bases from V and 3 bases from J, leaving 14 bases between the germline ends. The origin of this receptor is a human donor in good health, serving as a control. The sequencing sample was made of sorted CD4+, CD8+, or CD8+CD57+ T cells (not recorded which) from PBMCs. The chain is made from TRBV12-3 or TRBV12-4 and TRBJ1-4, with no reliable assignment of the D segment. The nucleotide sequence is given as TGTGCCAGCAGATGGGCTGGCGTGGCTAATGAAAAACTGTTTTTT. Its protein product is CASRWAGVANEKLFF.